This T cell receptor (beta chain) originates from a study of brain T cells in children with intractable seizures. Surgery cases with the highest brain T cell transcript signatures were chosen for sequencing. Germline-derived CDR1 and CDR2 are MDHEN and SYDVKM. The CDR3 contains 15 residues. V dropped 8 bases and J dropped 7 bases, with 23 bases sitting between them. The protocol was immunoSEQ multiplex PCR, while the TCRdb copy is restricted to in-frame clones and leaves out a portion. Here the sample spans around 80,000 clones, more than 75% being singletons. In regard to this clone: Its matching antigen is unknown.

Study-wide results and caveats: Only CDR3 sequence similarity suggested viral specificity, without known HCMV serostatus.

The TCR originated in a girl under 10 years old with Rasmussen encephalitis and intractable seizures. The specimen was peripheral blood, collected at surgery. The genes are TRBV28 and TRBJ1-2, with a weak D call TRBD1 (6 bases). The CDR3 DNA reads as TGTGCCAGCCGCGCAAGCATCACAGGGCTAGGTGGCTACACCTTC. Amino acid sequence: CASRASITGLGGYTF.